The T cell receptor (beta chain) described here comes from a study of blood T cells in healthy people across ages. The CDR3 has 14 residues. The V gene's germline CDR1 is SGHRS and CDR2 YFSETQ. V lost 0 bases and J lost 1, with 5 bases in between. This clonotype was observed at least ten times. A J-beta primer mix and a sample-barcoded 5' primer were used in a second PCR of about 6 to 12 cycles. A single record per CDR3 protein comes from TCRdb applying MiXCR to the 5' RACE reads. Of 750,000 or so distinct CDR3 sequences detected, more than 20% appear once; the ten largest clones hold 9.4%. The same sample was also studied in work on T cells of mothers and their children.

The receptor was derived from a boy between 10 and 17 years old in good health. The gene calls are TRBV5-1 and TRBJ2-4; D gene unclear. The source material was blood. CDR3 in DNA: TGCGCCAGCAGCTTGGAAGGGGCCAAAAACATTCAGTACTTC. Amino acids: CASSLEGAKNIQYF.